These 24 T cell receptor beta chains were all obtained from the same sample, sequenced in a study of T cells after yellow fever vaccination. One entry per CDR3 protein results from TCRdb running MiXCR on the 5' RACE reads. The sample includes 500,000 to 650,000 distinct CDR3 sequences, around 17% of them seen just once. Sequences were derived from PBMCs, sampled around 5 days after the first yellow fever vaccination. The source is a man aged 18 to 30 who received the YFV17D yellow fever vaccine.

This clonotype was counted a few times. This rearrangement joins TRBV27 to TRBJ2-7; D is unresolved. This CDR3 has 13 residues. The germline CDR1 and CDR2 sequences are MNHEY and SMNVEV (reference sequence). The V end was cut by 4 bases, the J end by 6 bases, with 13 bases between. CDR3 protein: CASSYGRKAEQYF. For the CDR3, the DNA is TGTGCCAGCAGTTACGGCAGGAAGGCCGAGCAGTACTTC.

The CDR3 region is CASYDSYDTQYF. DNA of the CDR3: TGTGCCAGCTACGACTCCTATGATACGCAGTATTTT. J is TRBJ2-3 and V is TRBV5-4; no firm D call. Trimming cost V 7 bases and J 6 bases, with 12 bases left between them. The CDR3 loop spans 12 amino acids. Germline assignment: CDR1 SGHNT and CDR2 YYREEE (reference sequence). Complete variable domain (other parts from reference TRBV5-4 and TRBJ2-3): ETGVTQSPTHLIKTRGQQVTLRCSSQSGHNTVSWYQQALGQGPQFIFQYYREEENGRGNFPPRFSGLQFPNYSSELNVNALELDDSALYLCASYDSYDTQYFGPGTRLTVL.

The rearrangement links TRBV11-2 to TRBJ2-7; no clear D gene. V gave up 0 bases and J gave up 0 bases, with 9 bases separating them. In germline, CDR1 is SGHAT, CDR2 FQNNGV. The length of the CDR3 is 15 residues. DNA of the CDR3: TGTGCCAGCAGCTTAGATAAAGGCAGCTCCTACGAGCAGTACGTC. Its translation: CASSLDKGSSYEQYV.

This clonotype was counted only a few times. This chain links TRBV21-1 with TRBJ2-7; no check of the table's D call, TRBD1, against the DNA was made. TRBV21-1 is a recognized pseudogene. CDR3 size: 14 residues. The CDR3 DNA follows: TGTGCCAGCAGCAAGCAGGGATCGGATCACGAGCAGTACGTC. Amino acids: CASSKQGSDHEQYV.

This clonotype was detected only a few times. The genes are TRBV5-4 and TRBJ2-3; the D gene is possibly TRBD1 (6 bases). The germline V gene has CDR1 SGHNT and CDR2 YYREEE (reference sequence). The CDR3 covers 12 residues. V lost 6 bases and J 4 bases, leaving 9 bases between the germline ends. The CDR3 nucleotides are TGTGCCAGCAAAGGGGGTCCAGATACGCAGTATTTT. Protein sequence: CASKGGPDTQYF.

This clonotype has just a few counts. The chain couples TRBV9 to TRBJ2-3, with TRBD2 matching over 10 bases. The CDR3 contains 15 residues. V lost 5 bases and J lost 1; bases outside the gene matches: 4. From germline, CDR1 is SGDLS and CDR2 YYNGEE. CDR3 bases: TGTGCCAGCAGTACCGGGACTAGCGGCACAGATACGCAGTATTTT. It codes for CASSTGTSGTDTQYF.

This clonotype was recorded many times. The chain combines TRBV12-3 or TRBV12-4 with TRBJ1-2; D is undetermined. This CDR3 spans 13 amino acids. The germline V and J ends were trimmed by 7 bases and 3 bases, with 12 bases remaining between them. The CDR3 loop is CASTMDFYYGYTF. CDR3 coding DNA: TGTGCCAGCACCATGGACTTCTACTATGGCTACACCTTC.

This clonotype was counted at least ten times. The V gene is TRBV12-3 or TRBV12-4, the J gene TRBJ1-2, with 8 bases that match TRBD1. The CDR3 has 13 amino acids. The ends lost 5 bases at V and 4 bases at J; junction bases unmatched: 3. The CDR3 spells CASSGQGVYGYTF. In DNA form, the CDR3 reads TGTGCCAGCAGTGGACAGGGTGTCTATGGCTACACCTTC.

This clonotype was detected only a few times. The CDR3 DNA follows: TGCGCCAGCAGGAGGGCAGGGAACTCCTACAATGAGCAGTTCTTC. This gives the protein CASRRAGNSYNEQFF. This chain joins TRBV5-1 and TRBJ2-1, with D perhaps being TRBD1 or TRBD2 (5 bases each). Germline assignment: CDR1 SGHRS and CDR2 YFSETQ. The CDR3 totals 15 residues. With 5 bases removed from V and 0 bases from J, the gap between germline ends came to 12 bases.

The table lists this clonotype with a few counts. The chain combines TRBV30 with TRBJ2-7, with a weak D call TRBD1 (5 bases). V was shortened by 0 bases and J by 5 bases, with 11 bases between the two germline ends. Germline values: CDR1 GTSNPN, CDR2 SVGIG (reference sequence). The CDR3 length is 13 residues. CDR3 bases: TGTGCCTGGAGTGTAGCCAGGGTCGACGAGCAGTACTTC. Translated: CAWSVARVDEQYF.

This clonotype showed up just a few times. The chain carries TRBV20-1 and TRBJ1-2; D is perhaps TRBD1 (5 bases). The CDR3 consists of 11 residues. V was cut by 6 bases and J by 6 bases, with 11 bases left in between. Germline V CDR1 and CDR2: DFQATT, SNEGSKA (reference sequence). The CDR3 DNA reads as TGCAGTGCCGGGGACGTCAATGGCTACACCTTC. Its protein is CSAGDVNGYTF.

This clonotype was seen a handful of times. CDR3 loop: CSATLSYNEQFF. DNA of the CDR3: TGCAGTGCTACTCTCAGTTACAATGAGCAGTTCTTC. This chain links TRBV20-1 with TRBJ2-1, with D uncertain. Per germline, CDR1 DFQATT and CDR2 SNEGSKA (reference sequence). The CDR3 spans 12 residues. V was shortened by 4 bases and J by 4 bases, with 8 bases between the two germline ends.

In its sample, this clonotype was seen many times. V usage is TRBV6-4 and J usage is TRBJ2-3, with 9 bases lining up with TRBD2. V was pared by 6 bases and J by 4 bases, with 2 bases of the junction left unmatched. The CDR3 is made up of 13 amino acids. Per germline, CDR1 MRHNA and CDR2 SNTAGT. The CDR3 DNA sequence: TGTGCCAGCAGCAGGACTAGCGCAGATACGCAGTATTTT. This encodes CASSRTSADTQYF.

This clonotype was seen a few times. CDR3 nucleotides: TGCAGTGCTAGACCGGACAGGATCACAGATACGCAGTATTTT. This translates into CSARPDRITDTQYF. The V call is TRBV20-1, the J call TRBJ2-3; 7 bases align to TRBD1. This CDR3 is built from 14 residues. J gave up 2 bases and V 2 bases, and 4 bases lay outside the gene matches. The germline V gene has CDR1 DFQATT and CDR2 SNEGSKA (reference sequence).

V usage is TRBV20-1 and J usage is TRBJ2-1, with D maybe TRBD2 (6 bases). CDR1 is DFQATT, CDR2 SNEGSKA, per germline (reference sequence). V was cut by 6 bases and J by 5 bases, with 11 bases left in between. The CDR3 runs to 12 residues. The DNA for the CDR3 is TGCAGTGCCGCGGCGGGAAACAATGAGCAGTTCTTC. Its protein product is CSAAAGNNEQFF.

The chain carries TRBV10-3 and TRBJ2-2; a possible D gene is TRBD1 (5 bases). Per germline, CDR1 ENHRY and CDR2 SYGVKD. Between the trimmed V and J ends, which lost 3 bases and 1 base, there was a span of 21 bases. This CDR3 contains 19 residues. The CDR3 region has the DNA TGTGCCATCAGTGATAGAATGCAGGGTTATCTCGGGAACACCGGGGAGCTGTTTTTT. This encodes CAISDRMQGYLGNTGELFF.

This CDR3 is CASSQGQAGNSPLHF. In DNA form, the CDR3 reads TGCGCCAGCAGCCAGGGACAGGCAGGGAATTCACCCCTCCACTTT. The V call is TRBV4-1, the J call TRBJ1-6, with 8 positions matching TRBD1. The CDR3 totals 15 residues. The junction had 5 bases not matched to a gene; V was cut back by 3 bases and J by 7 bases. Germline values: CDR1 MGHRA, CDR2 YSYEKL.

This chain joins TRBV4-3 and TRBJ1-2; tentatively, D is TRBD1 (5 bases). Trimming stripped 3 bases from V and 4 bases from J, with 18 bases between. CDR3 length: 16 residues. CDR1 and CDR2 (germline): LGHNA, YSLEER. The CDR3 DNA reads TGCGCCAGCAGCCAGGGACCGGGTTTCGTTAGCTATGGCTACACCTTC. This translates into CASSQGPGFVSYGYTF.

Comment on this clonotype: This may stem from a read error, because a much larger clone lies one nucleotide away. The V call is TRBV20-1, the J call TRBJ2-3; D remains unclear. The CDR3 sequence is 12 residues long. Germline V gives CDR1 DFQATT, CDR2 SNEGSKA (reference sequence). Trimming pared 6 bases from V and 2 bases from J, leaving 9 bases between. CDR3 sequence: CSAMDLTDTQYF. CDR3 bases: TGCAGTGCAATGGACCTCACAGATACGCAGTATTTT.

The sample holds many counts of this clonotype. The chain has TRBV5-1 and TRBJ2-2, with 8 bases aligning to TRBD2. CDR1 SGHRS and CDR2 YFSETQ come from the germline V gene. CDR3 size: 20 residues. V was pared by 3 bases and J by 5 bases, with 21 bases of the junction left unmatched. The CDR3 here is CASSWSRDSFVGGETGELFF. Here the CDR3 DNA reads TGCGCCAGCAGCTGGAGCCGTGACTCATTCGTCGGGGGGGAAACCGGGGAGCTGTTTTTT. The full variable domain, in which reference TRBV5-1 and TRBJ2-2 provide the parts outside the CDR3, is KAGVTQTPRYLIKTRGQQVTLSCSPISGHRSVSWYQQTPGQGLQFLFEYFSETQRNKGNFPGRFSGRQFSNSRSEMNVSTLELGDSALYLCASSWSRDSFVGGETGELFFGEGSRLTVL.

This clonotype was seen a few times. The chain joins TRBV30 to TRBJ2-5, with D possibly being TRBD1 (5 bases). The V gene lost 2 bases and the J gene lost 2 bases, with 21 bases spanning the gap. Germline V CDR1 and CDR2: GTSNPN, SVGIG (reference sequence). CDR3 length equals 17 residues. CDR3 coding DNA: TGTGCCTGGAGTAACGGCAGGGCAGGGTATGGGCAAGAGACCCAGTACTTC. This translates into CAWSNGRAGYGQETQYF.

This clonotype has more than one count but fewer than ten. The rearrangement joins TRBV5-5 to TRBJ2-1; the D is unclear. Germline CDR1 and CDR2: SGHKS and YYEKEE (reference sequence). Trimming pared 4 bases from V and 0 bases from J, leaving 11 bases between. The CDR3 totals 15 residues. The chain's CDR3 is CASSIQPHSYNEQFF. The CDR3 DNA sequence: TGTGCCAGCAGCATACAGCCTCACTCCTACAATGAGCAGTTCTTC.

This clonotype was recorded at least ten times. The chain combines TRBV18 with TRBJ1-1; no clear D. The CDR3 is made up of 13 amino acids. Trimming took 4 bases from V and 0 from J, leaving 6 bases between them. The V gene's germline CDR1 is KGHSH and CDR2 LQKENI. The CDR3 sequence: CASSQEMNTEAFF. CDR3 DNA: TGTGCCAGCTCACAGGAGATGAACACTGAAGCTTTCTTT. The complete variable domain, with remaining parts taken from reference TRBV18 and TRBJ1-1, reads NAGVMQNPRHLVRRRGQEARLRCSPMKGHSHVYWYRQLPEEGLKFMVYLQKENIIDESGMPKERFSAEFPKEGPSILRIQQVVRGDSAAYFCASSQEMNTEAFFGQGTRLTVV.

This clonotype occurred a few times. The rearrangement links TRBV28 to TRBJ1-4, with TRBD1 as a possible D gene (6 bases). Germline lookup yields CDR1 MDHEN and CDR2 SYDVKM. Trimming took off 7 bases at V and 2 bases at J, with 11 bases between the two ends. The CDR3 is 14 residues long. This chain's CDR3 is CASNYRVTNEKLFF. For the CDR3, the DNA is TGTGCCAGCAATTACAGGGTGACTAATGAAAAACTGTTTTTT.